What follows describes a single TCR beta chain. The antigen is unknown. The data were taken from a study of breast tumors, draining lymph nodes, adjacent tissues. Study observations and caveats: Luminal-like breast cancer showed significantly higher tumor–nontumor repertoire similarity than basal-like.

Trimming took 2 bases from V and 5 from J, leaving 6 bases between them. CDR1 is MDHEN and CDR2 is SYDVKM in the germline V gene. The CDR3 length is 12 residues. Via MiXCR, TCRdb re-called the multiplex PCR reads, giving one row per CDR3 protein. The repertoire holds some 25,000 distinct CDR3 sequences, with 20% to 25% as singletons. The chain combines TRBV28 with TRBJ1-1; D remains ambiguous. This TCR came from a female donor with breast cancer. Some clones in this sample may be carry-over from other donors' samples. The specimen was breast tumor tissue. The chain's CDR3 is CASSLGLTEAFF. The CDR3 DNA follows: TGTGCCAGCAGTTTAGGTTTGACTGAAGCTTTCTTT.